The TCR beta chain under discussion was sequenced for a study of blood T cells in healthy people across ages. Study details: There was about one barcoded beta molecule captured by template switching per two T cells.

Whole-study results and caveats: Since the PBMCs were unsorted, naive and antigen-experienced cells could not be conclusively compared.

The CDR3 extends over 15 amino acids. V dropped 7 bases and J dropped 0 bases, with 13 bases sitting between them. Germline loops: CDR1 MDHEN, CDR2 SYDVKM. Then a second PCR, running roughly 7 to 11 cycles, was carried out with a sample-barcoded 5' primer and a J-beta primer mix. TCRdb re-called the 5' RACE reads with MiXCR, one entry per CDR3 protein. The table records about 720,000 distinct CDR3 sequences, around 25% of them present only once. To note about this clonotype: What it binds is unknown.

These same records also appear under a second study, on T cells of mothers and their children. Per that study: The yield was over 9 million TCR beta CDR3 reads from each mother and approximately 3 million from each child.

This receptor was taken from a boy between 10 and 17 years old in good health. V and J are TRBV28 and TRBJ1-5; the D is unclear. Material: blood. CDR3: CASTMGSNSNQPQHF. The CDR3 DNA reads TGTGCCAGCACCATGGGCTCGAATAGCAATCAGCCCCAGCATTTT.